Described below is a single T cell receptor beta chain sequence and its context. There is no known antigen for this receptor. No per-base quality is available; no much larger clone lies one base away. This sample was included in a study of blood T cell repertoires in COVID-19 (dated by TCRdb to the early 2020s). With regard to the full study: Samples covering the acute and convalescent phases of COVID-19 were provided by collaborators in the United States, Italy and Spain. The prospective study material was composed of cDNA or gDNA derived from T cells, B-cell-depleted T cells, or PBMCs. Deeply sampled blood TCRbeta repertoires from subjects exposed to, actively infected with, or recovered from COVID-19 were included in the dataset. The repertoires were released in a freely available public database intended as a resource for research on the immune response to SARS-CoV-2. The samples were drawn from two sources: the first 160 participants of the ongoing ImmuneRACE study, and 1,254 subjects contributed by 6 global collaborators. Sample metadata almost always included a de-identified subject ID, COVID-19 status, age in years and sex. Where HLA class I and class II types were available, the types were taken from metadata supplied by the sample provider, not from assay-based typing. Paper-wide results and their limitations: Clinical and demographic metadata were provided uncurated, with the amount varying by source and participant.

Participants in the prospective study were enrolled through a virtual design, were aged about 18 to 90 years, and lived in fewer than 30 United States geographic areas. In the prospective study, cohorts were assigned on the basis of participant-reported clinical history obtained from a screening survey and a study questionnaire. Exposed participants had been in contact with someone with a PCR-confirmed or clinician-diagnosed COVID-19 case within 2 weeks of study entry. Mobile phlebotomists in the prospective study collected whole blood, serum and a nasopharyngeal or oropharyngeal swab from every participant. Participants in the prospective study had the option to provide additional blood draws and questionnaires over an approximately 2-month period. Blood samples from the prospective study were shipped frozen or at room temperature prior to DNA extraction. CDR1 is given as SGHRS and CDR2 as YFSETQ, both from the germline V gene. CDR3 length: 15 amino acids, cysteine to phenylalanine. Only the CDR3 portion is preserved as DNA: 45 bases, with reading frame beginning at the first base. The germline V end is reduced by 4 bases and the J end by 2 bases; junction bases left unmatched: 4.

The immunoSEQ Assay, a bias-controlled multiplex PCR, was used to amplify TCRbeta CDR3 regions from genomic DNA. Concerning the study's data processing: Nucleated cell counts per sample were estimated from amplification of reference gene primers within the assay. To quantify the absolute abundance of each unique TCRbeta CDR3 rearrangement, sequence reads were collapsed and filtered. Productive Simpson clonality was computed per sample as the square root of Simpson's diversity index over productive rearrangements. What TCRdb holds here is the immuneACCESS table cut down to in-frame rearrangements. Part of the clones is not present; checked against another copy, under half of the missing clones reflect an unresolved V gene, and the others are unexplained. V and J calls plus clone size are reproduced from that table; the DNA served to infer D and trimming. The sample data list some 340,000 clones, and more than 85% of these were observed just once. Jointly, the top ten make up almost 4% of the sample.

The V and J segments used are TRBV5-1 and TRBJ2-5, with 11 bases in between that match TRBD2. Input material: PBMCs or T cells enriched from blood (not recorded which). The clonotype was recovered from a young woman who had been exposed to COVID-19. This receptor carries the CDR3 CASSEIAGGQETQYF. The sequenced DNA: TGCGCCAGCAGCGAGATAGCGGGGGGGCAAGAGACCCAGTACTTC.